Sequencing of this TCR beta chain was carried out in a study of Ad26.COV2.S vaccination and SARS-CoV-2 variants. Study information: Donor was in the COV1001 Ad26.COV2.S trial arm.

Points on this clone: Its antigen remains unidentified.

As to treatment: some 20 received Ad26.COV2.S at low or high dose, single or two shots; about 5 received placebo; per-sample allocation not given. Collection of samples fell on day 63 after the first vaccine or placebo injection. Vaccination employed an Ad26 vector expressing the Wuhan-strain SARS-CoV-2 spike. Study conclusions and caveats: Similar non-spike TCR breadth was seen in vaccine and placebo recipients. The TCR-based breadth and depth measures might underestimate overall T cell responses.

Germline V gives CDR1 SGHNT, CDR2 YYREEE (reference sequence). The CDR3 has 13 amino acids. Unmatched junction bases numbered 2, after V lost 4 bases and J lost 2 bases. TCRdb's copy holds only in-frame clones and misses some; the assay was immunoSEQ multiplex PCR. The sample holds about 420,000 clones; approximately 87% are singletons and the top ten take around 3.6%. The sequencing here drew on peripheral blood, taken in a trial of Ad26.COV2.S vaccine versus placebo. The receptor's source is a person aged 18-65 years who received the Ad26.COV2.S COVID-19 vaccine or a placebo. The V call is TRBV5-4, the J call TRBJ1-2, with TRBD1 identical over 7 bases. CDR3: CASSPDRNYGYTF. CDR3 DNA sequence: TGTGCCAGCAGCCCGGACAGGAACTATGGCTACACCTTC. The complete variable domain, with remaining parts taken from reference TRBV5-4 and TRBJ1-2, reads ETGVTQSPTHLIKTRGQQVTLRCSSQSGHNTVSWYQQALGQGPQFIFQYYREEENGRGNFPPRFSGLQFPNYSSELNVNALELDDSALYLCASSPDRNYGYTFGSGTRLTVV.